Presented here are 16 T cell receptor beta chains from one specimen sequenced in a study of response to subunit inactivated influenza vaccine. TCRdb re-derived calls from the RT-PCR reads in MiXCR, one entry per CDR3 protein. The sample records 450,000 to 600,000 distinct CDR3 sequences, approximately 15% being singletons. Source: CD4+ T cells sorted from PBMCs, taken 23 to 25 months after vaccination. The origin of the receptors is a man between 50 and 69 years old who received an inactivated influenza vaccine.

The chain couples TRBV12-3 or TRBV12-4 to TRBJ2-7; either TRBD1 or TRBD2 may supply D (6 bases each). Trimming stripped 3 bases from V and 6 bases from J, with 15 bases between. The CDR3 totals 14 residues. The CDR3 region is CASSFRDGGGEQYF. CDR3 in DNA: TGTGCCAGCAGTTTTCGGGACGGAGGGGGCGAGCAGTACTTC.

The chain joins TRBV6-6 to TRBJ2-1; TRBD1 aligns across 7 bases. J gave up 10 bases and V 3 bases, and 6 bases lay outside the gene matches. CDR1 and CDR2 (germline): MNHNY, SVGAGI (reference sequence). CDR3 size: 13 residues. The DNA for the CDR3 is TGTGCCAGCAGTTATTTACAGGGGTGGGAGCAGTTCTTC. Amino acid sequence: CASSYLQGWEQFF.

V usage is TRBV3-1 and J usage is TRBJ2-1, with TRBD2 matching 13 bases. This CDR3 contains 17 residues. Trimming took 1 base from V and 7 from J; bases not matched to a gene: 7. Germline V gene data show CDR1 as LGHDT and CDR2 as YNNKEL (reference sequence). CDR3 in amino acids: CASSQAGLAGVVNEQFF. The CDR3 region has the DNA TGTGCCAGCAGCCAAGCCGGACTAGCGGGAGTGGTGAATGAGCAGTTCTTC.

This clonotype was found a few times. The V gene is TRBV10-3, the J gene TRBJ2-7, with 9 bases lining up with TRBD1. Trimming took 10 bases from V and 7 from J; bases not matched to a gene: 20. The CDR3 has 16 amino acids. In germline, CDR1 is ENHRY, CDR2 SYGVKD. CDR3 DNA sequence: TGTGCCACCATAGGGACAGGGCTAATCCCCACAGAAGAGCAGTACTTC. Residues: CATIGTGLIPTEEQYF.

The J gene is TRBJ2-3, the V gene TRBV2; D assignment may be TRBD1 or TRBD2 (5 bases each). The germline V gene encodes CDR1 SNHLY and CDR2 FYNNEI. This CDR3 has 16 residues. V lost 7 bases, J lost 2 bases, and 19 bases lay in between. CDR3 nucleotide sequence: TGTGCCAGCAACGAACTTGCTGGGGACCTCACAGATACGCAGTATTTT. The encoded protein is CASNELAGDLTDTQYF. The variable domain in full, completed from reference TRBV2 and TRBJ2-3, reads EPEVTQTPSHQVTQMGQEVILRCVPISNHLYFYWYRQILGQKVEFLVSFYNNEISEKSEIFDDQFSVERPDGSNFTLKIRSTKLEDSAMYFCASNELAGDLTDTQYFGPGTRLTVL.

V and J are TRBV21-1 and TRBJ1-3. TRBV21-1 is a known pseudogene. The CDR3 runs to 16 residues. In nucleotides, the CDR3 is TGTGCCAGCAGCAAAGCAGGCAGAGCCTCTGGAAACACCATATATTTT. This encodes CASSKAGRASGNTIYF.

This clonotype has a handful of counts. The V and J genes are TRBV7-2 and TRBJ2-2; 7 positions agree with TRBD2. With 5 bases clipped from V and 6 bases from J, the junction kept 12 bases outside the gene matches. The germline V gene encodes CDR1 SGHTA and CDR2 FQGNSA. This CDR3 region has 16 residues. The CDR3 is CASSPTGGRGPGELFF. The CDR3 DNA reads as TGTGCCAGCAGCCCAACGGGCGGGAGAGGCCCCGGGGAGCTGTTTTTT.

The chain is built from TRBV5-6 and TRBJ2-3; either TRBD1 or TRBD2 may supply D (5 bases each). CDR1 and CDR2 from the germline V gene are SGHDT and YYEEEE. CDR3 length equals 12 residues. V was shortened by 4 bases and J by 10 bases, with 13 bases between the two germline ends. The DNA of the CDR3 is TGTGCCAGCAGCCCCCGGGACCTAGCGCAGTATTTT. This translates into CASSPRDLAQYF.

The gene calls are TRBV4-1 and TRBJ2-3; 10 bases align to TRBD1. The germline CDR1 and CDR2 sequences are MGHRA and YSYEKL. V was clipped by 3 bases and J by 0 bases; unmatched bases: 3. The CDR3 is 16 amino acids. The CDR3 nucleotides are TGCGCCAGCAGCCAGTCGACAGGGGGCAGCACAGATACGCAGTATTTT. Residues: CASSQSTGGSTDTQYF.

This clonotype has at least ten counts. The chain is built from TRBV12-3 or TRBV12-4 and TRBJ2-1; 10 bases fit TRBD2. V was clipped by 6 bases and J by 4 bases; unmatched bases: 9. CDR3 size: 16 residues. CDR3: CASRNLAGARYNEQFF. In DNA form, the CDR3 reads TGTGCCAGCAGGAATCTAGCGGGAGCCCGTTACAATGAGCAGTTCTTC.

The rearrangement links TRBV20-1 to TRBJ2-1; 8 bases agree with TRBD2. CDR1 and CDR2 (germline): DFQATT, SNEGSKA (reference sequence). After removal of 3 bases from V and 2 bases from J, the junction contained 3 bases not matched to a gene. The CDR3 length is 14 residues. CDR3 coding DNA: TGCAGTGCTAGTCCAGCGGGGGCCTACAATGAGCAGTTCTTC. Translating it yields CSASPAGAYNEQFF.

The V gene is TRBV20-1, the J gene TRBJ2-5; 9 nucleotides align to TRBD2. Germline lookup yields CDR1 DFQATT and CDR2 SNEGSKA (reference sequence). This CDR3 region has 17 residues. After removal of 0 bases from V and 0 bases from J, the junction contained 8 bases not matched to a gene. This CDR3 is CSARDVYSGGDQETQYF. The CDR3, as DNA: TGCAGTGCTAGAGATGTCTATAGCGGGGGTGACCAAGAGACCCAGTACTTC.

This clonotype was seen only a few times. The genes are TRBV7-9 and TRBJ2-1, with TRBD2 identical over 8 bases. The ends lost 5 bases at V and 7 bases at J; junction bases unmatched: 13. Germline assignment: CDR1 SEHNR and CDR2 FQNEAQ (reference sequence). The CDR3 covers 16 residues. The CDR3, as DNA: TGTGCCAGCAGCCTCATTAGCGGGATAGCAGGGAATGAGCAGTTCTTC. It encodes CASSLISGIAGNEQFF.

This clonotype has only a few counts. As DNA, the CDR3 is TGCAGTGCTGTCAGGGGTTCGGGCACTGAAGCTTTCTTT. Translated: CSAVRGSGTEAFF. The J gene is TRBJ1-1, the V gene TRBV20-1; possibly TRBD1 for D (6 bases). V gave up 5 bases and J gave up 4 bases, with 14 bases separating them. The germline CDR1 and CDR2 sequences are DFQATT and SNEGSKA (reference sequence). The CDR3 runs to 13 residues.

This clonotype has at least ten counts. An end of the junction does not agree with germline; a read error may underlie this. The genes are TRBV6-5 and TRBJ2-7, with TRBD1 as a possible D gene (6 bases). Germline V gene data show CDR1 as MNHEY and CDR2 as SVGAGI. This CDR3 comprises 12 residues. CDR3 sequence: CASSPAGALPHF. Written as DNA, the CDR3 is TGTGCCAGCAGTCCCGCAGGGGCCCTCCCCCACTTC.

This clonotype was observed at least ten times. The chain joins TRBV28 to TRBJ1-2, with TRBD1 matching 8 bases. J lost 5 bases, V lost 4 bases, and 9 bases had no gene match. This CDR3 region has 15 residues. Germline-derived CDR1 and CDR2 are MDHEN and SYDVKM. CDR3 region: CASSSRRDRPYGYTF. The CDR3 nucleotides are TGTGCCAGCAGTTCCCGCCGGGACAGGCCATATGGCTACACCTTC.